A selection of T cell receptor beta chains follows, all from one sample in a study of OX40 agonist ivuxolimab in advanced cancers. Sequenced by immunoSEQ multiplex PCR; TCRdb stores in-frame clones only, minus some. The sample includes tens of thousands of clones, about 91% seen only once; the top ten take about 0.31%. Sequences were derived from CD4+ or CD8+ T cells sorted from blood, sampled in a trial of the OX40 agonist ivuxolimab. The receptors stem from an adult with an advanced solid tumor such as melanoma, head and neck, liver or kidney cancer. CDR3s include the opening cysteine and the closing phenylalanine or tryptophan. The order of the fields is D gene, J gene, V gene, CDR3 length, CDR3 DNA, CDR3 protein. The D gene is left open where the match is weak.

-	TRBJ2-2	TRBV25-1	14	TGTGCCACCCAGTGGGGGTACTACGCCGGGGAGCTGTTTTTT	CATQWGYYAGELFF
TRBD1	TRBJ2-7	TRBV30	15	TGTGCCTGGAGTGTAGGGCAGGGGGTTATCTACGAGCAGTACTTC	CAWSVGQGVIYEQYF
-	TRBJ1-5	TRBV28	12	TGTGCCAGCAAGGACAACAATCAGCCCCAGCATTTT	CASKDNNQPQHF
TRBD2	TRBJ2-4	TRBV29-1	15	TGCAGCGCAATGACTAGCGGAGTAGCCAAAAACATTCAGTACTTC	CSAMTSGVAKNIQYF
TRBD2	TRBJ2-1	TRBV9	20	TGTGCCAGCAGCGTATCCGGGACACCCCCAGGACTAGCGGGAAATAATGAGCAGTTCTTC	CASSVSGTPPGLAGNNEQFF
-	TRBJ2-4	TRBV5-8	13	TGTGCCAGCAGCTTTTATGGGGCGGCCATTCAGTACTTC	CASSFYGAAIQYF
TRBD2	TRBJ2-5	TRBV5-4	16	TGTGCCAGCAGCTTGGCCGGCGGGAGGGCCCAAGAGACCCAGTACTTC	CASSLAGGRAQETQYF
-	TRBJ2-5	TRBV12-5	15	TGTGCTAGTGGGAGAGGGGCGGGATACTCGGAGACCCAGTACTTC	CASGRGAGYSETQYF
TRBD2	TRBJ2-1	TRBV19	18	TGTGCCAGTAGTATAGAACCCCTAGCGGGAGCGGTTTACAATGAGCAGTTCTTC	CASSIEPLAGAVYNEQFF
TRBD1	TRBJ2-7	TRBV19	15	TGTGCCAGTAGTATAGATCTGGGACAGGGTTACGAGCAGTACTTC	CASSIDLGQGYEQYF
-	TRBJ2-2	TRBV7-7	14	TGTGCCAGCAGCAGGAACCCGGGGACCGGGGAGCTGTTTTTT	CASSRNPGTGELFF
TRBD2	TRBJ2-1	TRBV10-2	18	TGCGCCAGCAGTGAATGGACTAGCGGGAGGAAATCCTACAATGAGCAGTTCTTC	CASSEWTSGRKSYNEQFF
TRBD1	TRBJ1-4	TRBV2	16	TGTGCCAGCAGAGTGGACAGGGTGGTTATAGATGAAAAACTGTTTTTT	CASRVDRVVIDEKLFF
-	TRBJ2-1	TRBV7-3	14	TGTGCCAGCAGCTGGAACAGGGATTCCAATGAGCAGTTCTTC	CASSWNRDSNEQFF
-	TRBJ1-5	TRBV29-1	13	TGCAGCGTTGTCTTTGGGGAGGGTCAGCCCCAGCATTTT	CSVVFGEGQPQHF